This TCR beta chain was identified during a study of blood T cell repertoires in COVID-19. The CDR3 is 13 amino acids. The V and J ends lost 2 bases and 4 bases respectively, with 8 bases between them. In germline, CDR1 is MNHEY, CDR2 SVGAGI. In its sample, this clone was seen a few times. Assay used: immunoSEQ multiplex PCR; TCRdb lists only in-frame clones, some missing. The sample contains 90,000 or so clones, roughly nine tenths of which appear only once. The clonotype comes from a human donor with active COVID-19. The donor label of this sample is uncertain. V and J are TRBV6-5 and TRBJ1-2, with D perhaps matching TRBD1 (6 bases). The sample was peripheral blood. This CDR3 is CASSYARGYGYTF. The CDR3 nucleotides read TGTGCCAGCAGTTACGCCAGGGGCTATGGCTACACCTTC.